Below are 30 T cell receptor beta chains sequenced from a single sample in a study of T cell responses to AZD1222 COVID-19 vaccine. Assay used: immunoSEQ multiplex PCR; TCRdb lists only in-frame clones, some missing. The sample has approximately 140,000 clones, under 95% seen once; the top ten hold approximately 5.2%. The sample in question was peripheral blood, obtained on day 0 of AZD1222 vaccination. The origin of the receptors is an adult in good health.

This rearrangement joins TRBV4-1 to TRBJ1-5; weak D call: TRBD1 (5 bases). Trimming pared 0 bases from V and 6 bases from J, leaving 12 bases between. In germline, CDR1 is MGHRA, CDR2 YSYEKL. The CDR3 contains 15 residues. The CDR3 here is CASSQDLIGAQPQHF. CDR3 nucleotides: TGCGCCAGCAGCCAAGATTTGATAGGGGCTCAGCCCCAGCATTTT.

The chain uses TRBV5-4 and TRBJ2-5; D is uncertain. Trimming shortened V by 6 bases and J by 5 bases, and 17 bases separated the two germline ends. CDR3 size: 14 residues. Germline V CDR1 and CDR2: SGHNT, YYREEE (reference sequence). CDR3 DNA: TGTGCCAGCACCCTACCGACCATGGCGGAGACCCAGTACTTC. This codes for CASTLPTMAETQYF. The full variable domain, rest sourced from reference TRBV5-4 and TRBJ2-5, is ETGVTQSPTHLIKTRGQQVTLRCSSQSGHNTVSWYQQALGQGPQFIFQYYREEENGRGNFPPRFSGLQFPNYSSELNVNALELDDSALYLCASTLPTMAETQYFGPGTRLLVL.

The chain links TRBV6-6 to TRBJ2-2; maybe TRBD2 (5 bases). Trimming stripped 7 bases from V and 7 bases from J, with 13 bases between. This CDR3 contains 13 residues. The germline CDR1 and CDR2 sequences are MNHNY and SVGAGI (reference sequence). CDR3 nucleotide sequence: TGTGCCAGCAATAGCTTTGGAGGCGGGGAGCTGTTTTTT. It translates to CASNSFGGGELFF.

The V call is TRBV6-5, the J call TRBJ1-2, with D tentatively TRBD1 (5 bases). The CDR3 extends over 13 amino acids. Germline V gene sequence: CDR1 MNHEY, CDR2 SVGAGI. Deletions cut 0 bases from V and 4 bases from J, with 6 bases between. The CDR3 protein is CASSYSGLYGYTF. DNA of the CDR3: TGTGCCAGCAGTTACTCGGGGCTCTATGGCTACACCTTC.

This rearrangement joins TRBV29-1 to TRBJ2-1; 10 bases are a match to TRBD2. The germline gives CDR1 SQVTM, CDR2 ANQGSEA. V lost 7 bases to trimming and J lost 7 bases; unmatched junction nucleotides: 7. The CDR3 is 13 amino acids. CDR3 loop: CSGDGLAENEQFF. The CDR3 DNA reads as TGCAGCGGGGATGGACTAGCGGAGAATGAGCAGTTCTTC.

This clone is a singleton in its sample. The genes are TRBV28 and TRBJ1-1; D is unclear. The V and J ends lost 1 base and 6 bases respectively, with 3 bases between them. This CDR3 spans 11 amino acids. CDR1 is MDHEN, CDR2 SYDVKM, per germline. This chain's CDR3 is CASSLSAEAFF. The CDR3 DNA sequence: TGTGCCAGCAGTTTATCAGCTGAAGCTTTCTTT.

J is TRBJ2-5 and V is TRBV5-1; TRBD1 might be the D (6 bases). The CDR3 covers 13 residues. Trimming stripped 4 bases from V and 5 bases from J, with 12 bases between. Germline V lookup: CDR1 SGHRS, CDR2 YFSETQ. The DNA of the CDR3 is TGCGCCAGCAGCAGGACAGTGAGGGAGACCCAGTACTTC. Translated: CASSRTVRETQYF.

This sequence joins TRBV4-1 and TRBJ1-2, with 8 bases that match TRBD1. This CDR3 region has 15 residues. Losses at the gene ends were 5 bases for V and 2 bases for J; bases not matched to a gene: 7. Germline V gene lookup returns CDR1 MGHRA and CDR2 YSYEKL. The CDR3 DNA reads TGCGCCAGCAGCGTGGGACAGGCTACGAACTATGGCTACACCTTC. Encoded protein: CASSVGQATNYGYTF.

The chain couples TRBV11-2 to TRBJ2-1, with 10 bases that match TRBD1. J was trimmed by 8 bases and V by 4 bases; bases with no gene match: 5. Germline V lookup: CDR1 SGHAT, CDR2 FQNNGV. CDR3 length equals 14 residues. CDR3: CASSSWTGGDEQFF. For the CDR3, the DNA is TGTGCCAGCAGCTCTTGGACAGGGGGAGATGAGCAGTTCTTC.

Only a few counts were recorded for this clone. V is TRBV7-9 and J is TRBJ2-4; D gene ambiguous. V lost 1 base, J lost 6 bases, and 7 bases lay in between. Germline CDR1 SEHNR, CDR2 FQNEAQ (reference sequence). The CDR3 extends over 13 amino acids. The CDR3, as DNA: TGTGCCAGCAGCTTAGTCGGCGGAAACATTCAGTACTTC. Amino acid sequence: CASSLVGGNIQYF.

This chain uses TRBV2 with TRBJ2-7; 7 bases fit TRBD2. Germline CDR1 reads SNHLY; CDR2 reads FYNNEI. Unmatched junction bases numbered 3, after V lost 2 bases and J lost 2 bases. The CDR3 covers 14 residues. CDR3 coding DNA: TGTGCCAGCAGTGAACGACTAGCCCCCTACGAGCAGTACTTC. Translated: CASSERLAPYEQYF.

The genes are TRBV27 and TRBJ2-5; unclear D gene. The CDR3 loop spans 13 amino acids. From germline, CDR1 is MNHEY and CDR2 SMNVEV (reference sequence). V gave up 3 bases and J gave up 4 bases, with 9 bases separating them. CDR3 bases: TGTGCCAGCAGTTTCTCCGGGTCAGAGACCCAGTACTTC. Its protein is CASSFSGSETQYF.

The chain joins TRBV5-4 to TRBJ1-5; D remains unclear. This CDR3 spans 13 amino acids. CDR1 and CDR2 from the germline V gene are SGHNT and YYREEE (reference sequence). Trimming took off 2 bases at V and 0 bases at J, with 3 bases between the two ends. CDR3 DNA sequence: TGTGCCAGCAGCTTTGATAGCAATCAGCCCCAGCATTTT. It codes for CASSFDSNQPQHF.

V and J are TRBV5-1 and TRBJ1-2; 7 bases line up with TRBD1. From germline, CDR1 is SGHRS and CDR2 YFSETQ. CDR3 length: 13 residues. The trim removed 4 bases at V and 4 bases at J, leaving 4 bases unmatched. As DNA, the CDR3 is TGCGCCAGCAGCGTTGACAGGGCCTATGGCTACACCTTC. Translating gives CASSVDRAYGYTF.

The J gene is TRBJ1-5, the V gene TRBV7-9, with D uncertain. Trimming took 1 base from V and 4 from J, leaving 11 bases between them. The length of the CDR3 is 15 residues. Germline CDR1 and CDR2: SEHNR and FQNEAQ (reference sequence). CDR3 sequence reads: CASSLEGLGNQPQHF. CDR3 nucleotide sequence: TGTGCCAGCAGCTTAGAAGGGCTAGGGAATCAGCCCCAGCATTTT.

V usage is TRBV4-3 and J usage is TRBJ1-3; tentative D call: TRBD1 (6 bases). Between the trimmed V and J ends, which lost 3 bases and 4 bases, there was a span of 10 bases. This CDR3 region has 14 residues. The V gene's germline CDR1 is LGHNA and CDR2 YSLEER. The DNA of the CDR3 is TGCGCCAGCAGCCACCAGGGGTCGGGAAACACCATATATTTT. As protein: CASSHQGSGNTIYF.

The chain carries TRBV13 and TRBJ2-7; D call uncertain. The germline V gene encodes CDR1 PRHDT and CDR2 FYEKMQ (reference sequence). CDR3 length equals 12 residues. Trimming removed 3 bases from V and 3 bases from J, with 6 bases in between. The DNA of the CDR3 is TGTGCCAGCAGCTTTGGGGTCTACGAGCAGTACTTC. This encodes CASSFGVYEQYF.

The gene calls are TRBV5-4 and TRBJ1-5; D might be TRBD1 (5 bases). This CDR3 spans 13 amino acids. V gave up 2 bases and J gave up 4 bases, with 7 bases separating them. Germline V gene data show CDR1 as SGHNT and CDR2 as YYREEE (reference sequence). The CDR3 sequence is CASSLWGNQPQHF. As DNA, the CDR3 is TGTGCCAGCAGCTTATGGGGGAATCAGCCCCAGCATTTT.

V and J are TRBV19 and TRBJ2-7; D is unclear. Germline V gene lookup returns CDR1 LNHDA and CDR2 SQIVND (reference sequence). CDR3 length equals 12 residues. The V gene lost 6 bases and the J gene lost 4 bases, with 10 bases spanning the gap. The DNA for the CDR3 is TGTGCCAGTAGCCAGGACCCTTACGAGCAGTACTTC. Its protein product is CASSQDPYEQYF. Full variable domain (outside the CDR3, taken from reference TRBV19 and TRBJ2-7): DGGITQSPKYLFRKEGQNVTLSCEQNLNHDAMYWYRQDPGQGLRLIYYSQIVNDFQKGDIAEGYSVSREKKESFPLTVTSAQKNPTAFYLCASSQDPYEQYFGPGTRLTVT.

The chain employs TRBV29-1 and TRBJ1-6; D possibly corresponds to TRBD1 (6 bases). Deletions cut 4 bases from V and 8 bases from J, with 15 bases between. Germline CDR1 SQVTM, CDR2 ANQGSEA. The CDR3 loop spans 14 amino acids. CDR3 DNA: TGCAGCGTTGTAGGGGGGAGTGGTGATTCACCCCTCCACTTT. Residues: CSVVGGSGDSPLHF. The whole variable domain, filled in from reference TRBV29-1 and TRBJ1-6, reads SAVISQKPSRDICQRGTSLTIQCQVDSQVTMMFWYRQQPGQSLTLIATANQGSEATYESGFVIDKFPISRPNLTFSTLTVSNMSPEDSSIYLCSVVGGSGDSPLHFGNGTRLTVT.

The chain recombines TRBV18 with TRBJ1-1; D perhaps matches TRBD1 (5 bases). From germline, CDR1 is KGHSH and CDR2 LQKENI. V was clipped by 5 bases and J by 3 bases, with 13 bases between them. CDR3 length equals 14 residues. The CDR3 region has the DNA TGTGCCAGCTCAGCAACGGGACGAGACACTGAAGCTTTCTTT. It codes for CASSATGRDTEAFF.

Only one count was recorded for this clone. The chain combines TRBV18 with TRBJ2-5; TRBD1 is a possible D gene (5 bases). The CDR3 consists of 15 residues. Trimming cost V 2 bases and J 5 bases, with 15 bases left between them. The germline V gene has CDR1 KGHSH and CDR2 LQKENI. The CDR3 protein is CASSPGIDSRETQYF. The CDR3 DNA sequence: TGTGCCAGCTCACCAGGAATCGACAGTAGGGAGACCCAGTACTTC.

The chain recombines TRBV6-5 with TRBJ2-1; tentative D call: TRBD1 (6 bases). The V end was cut by 0 bases, the J end by 10 bases, with 16 bases between. This CDR3 region has 15 residues. Looked up from germline, CDR1 is MNHEY and CDR2 is SVGAGI. The CDR3 is CASSYSGTSLREQFF. The DNA for the CDR3 is TGTGCCAGCAGTTACTCTGGGACATCTCTACGGGAGCAGTTCTTC.

A single count supports this clone. The genes are TRBV2 and TRBJ2-1; no reliable D call. Between the trimmed V and J ends, which lost 8 bases and 5 bases, there was a span of 10 bases. CDR1 and CDR2 (germline): SNHLY, FYNNEI. This CDR3 is 12 amino acids long. The CDR3 spells CASRLLDNEQFF. The CDR3 coding sequence is TGTGCCAGCCGACTTCTGGACAATGAGCAGTTCTTC.

The V call is TRBV9, the J call TRBJ2-3; D may be TRBD2 (6 bases). Trimming removed 3 bases at V and 2 bases at J, with 13 bases between. The CDR3 runs to 15 residues. CDR1 and CDR2 from the germline V gene are SGDLS and YYNGEE. CDR3 in amino acids: CASSAGGSFTDTQYF. CDR3 DNA: TGTGCCAGCAGCGCTGGGGGGAGCTTCACAGATACGCAGTATTTT.

This clone was counted a single time. J is TRBJ2-2 and V is TRBV18; 7 bases fit TRBD1. The germline V gene has CDR1 KGHSH and CDR2 LQKENI. CDR3 length equals 15 residues. V lost 5 bases, J lost 2 bases, and 5 bases stayed unmatched. CDR3 loop: CASSDRVDNTGELFF. CDR3 sequence (DNA): TGTGCCAGCTCAGACAGGGTGGATAACACCGGGGAGCTGTTTTTT.

The V call is TRBV19, the J call TRBJ2-5, with D maybe TRBD1 (6 bases). Germline V gene lookup returns CDR1 LNHDA and CDR2 SQIVND (reference sequence). The CDR3 sequence is 14 residues long. V was clipped by 5 bases and J by 5 bases, with 15 bases between them. CDR3 sequence (DNA): TGTGCCAGTAGTGTACAGGGATCCGCGGAGACCCAGTACTTC. Protein product: CASSVQGSAETQYF.

The chain links TRBV6-2 or TRBV6-3 to TRBJ2-7, with 8 bases fitting TRBD2. The germline V gene encodes CDR1 MNHEY and CDR2 SVGEGT. The CDR3 is 14 residues long. V trimming: 1 base; J trimming: 7 bases; junction bases outside the gene matches: 6. CDR3 region: CASSYWAGGGEQYF. The DNA for the CDR3 is TGTGCCAGCAGTTACTGGGCGGGAGGAGGGGAGCAGTACTTC.

This clone was seen only once. The chain links TRBV13 to TRBJ2-2; D tentatively fits TRBD1 or TRBD2 (5 bases each). Trimming took 5 bases from V and 3 from J, leaving 13 bases between them. The CDR3 extends over 15 amino acids. The V gene's germline CDR1 is PRHDT and CDR2 FYEKMQ (reference sequence). The CDR3 loop reads CASSLPGPYTGELFF. The CDR3 nucleotides are TGTGCCAGCAGCCTTCCGGGACCCTACACCGGGGAGCTGTTTTTT.

This chain connects TRBV19 to TRBJ2-7; the D gene is possibly TRBD1 (5 bases). Trimming left V 3 bases short and J 4 bases short, with 13 bases between. CDR1 LNHDA and CDR2 SQIVND come from the germline V gene (reference sequence). This CDR3 has 14 residues. CDR3 loop: CASSIAGNGYEQYF. The CDR3 DNA follows: TGTGCCAGTAGTATCGCAGGGAACGGTTACGAGCAGTACTTC.